This T cell receptor beta chain was observed in a study of T cell changes during pregnancy in multiple sclerosis. Libraries were prepared by immunoSEQ multiplex PCR; TCRdb keeps only in-frame clonotypes and omits some of them. The sample carries tens of thousands of clones, about 91% recorded once. After removal of 1 base from V and 2 bases from J, the junction contained 9 bases not matched to a gene. The germline CDR1 and CDR2 sequences are LNHNV and YYDKDF (reference sequence). CDR3 length: 17 residues. This clone was detected only once. The material was peripheral blood, obtained after pregnancy. The TCR comes from a female donor with multiple sclerosis, enrolled in a pregnancy study. This chain connects TRBV15 to TRBJ2-3; 7 positions match TRBD1. CDR3: CATSRAPAGTDTDTQYF. The CDR3 nucleotides read TGTGCCACCAGCAGAGCGCCGGCCGGGACAGACACAGATACGCAGTATTTT.